A single sample gave rise to the 28 T cell receptor beta chains below, sequenced in a study of T cell responses to AZD1222 COVID-19 vaccine (dated by TCRdb to 2020 to 2022). Library construction relied on the immunoSEQ multiplex PCR assay. The table was pulled from immuneACCESS by TCRdb, which kept in-frame rearrangements only. Such tables lose some clones; where checked, under half of the loss comes from unresolved V genes, and the rest has no known cause. The sample table holds around 150,000 clones, of which around 93% were seen once. The ten most abundant clones make up over 1.3% of the sample. According to the study, the label for this sample's time point signals: baseline before first vaccination. The sequenced sample was peripheral blood, obtained on day 0 of AZD1222 vaccination. These receptors came from an adult in good health.

The chain carries TRBV7-9 and TRBJ2-5; TRBD2 is a possible D gene (6 bases). This CDR3 has 15 residues. The V gene lost 5 bases and the J gene lost 2 bases, with 15 bases spanning the gap. CDR1 is SEHNR and CDR2 is FQNEAQ in the germline V gene (reference sequence). CDR3 sequence (DNA): TGTGCCAGCAGCCGGGGGACTGCTAATCAAGAGACCCAGTACTTC. It is translated as CASSRGTANQETQYF.

This chain connects TRBV7-2 to TRBJ1-3; D ambiguous. The ends were cut back, 8 bases at V and 0 bases at J, with 2 bases in the middle. CDR1 and CDR2 from the germline V gene are SGHTA and FQGNSA. The CDR3 spans 11 residues. The CDR3 nucleotides read TGTGCCAGCGCCTCTGGAAACACCATATATTTT. Protein sequence: CASASGNTIYF. Drawing the rest from reference TRBV7-2 and TRBJ1-3, the complete variable domain is GAGVSQSPSNKVTEKGKDVELRCDPISGHTALYWYRQSLGQGLEFLIYFQGNSAPDKSGLPSDRFSAERTGGSVSTLTIQRTQQEDSAVYLCASASGNTIYFGEGSWLTVV.

The chain uses TRBV29-1 and TRBJ2-1, with TRBD2 matching over 14 bases. V shed 5 bases, J shed 7 bases, and the junction held 10 bases outside the gene matches. The germline CDR1 and CDR2 sequences are SQVTM and ANQGSEA. This CDR3 comprises 16 residues. The CDR3 sequence is CSVTGLAGGLGNEQFF. CDR3 nucleotide sequence: TGCAGCGTTACAGGACTAGCGGGAGGTTTGGGAAATGAGCAGTTCTTC.

CDR3 sequence (DNA): TGTGCCAGCAGCCCCGGGGGCTATGGCTACACCTTC. Amino acid sequence: CASSPGGYGYTF. This chain links TRBV9 with TRBJ1-2; a weak D match, TRBD1 (5 bases). Trimming took off 4 bases at V and 4 bases at J, with 8 bases between the two ends. Germline V gives CDR1 SGDLS, CDR2 YYNGEE. The CDR3 runs to 12 residues.

This chain links TRBV18 with TRBJ2-3; 12 nucleotides agree with TRBD2. The CDR3 runs 16 residues. CDR1 KGHSH and CDR2 LQKENI come from the germline V gene. Trimming took 1 base from V and 3 from J; bases not matched to a gene: 2. In DNA form, the CDR3 reads TGTGCCAGCTCACCACTGACTAGCGGGAGTACAGATACGCAGTATTTT. It codes for CASSPLTSGSTDTQYF. Looking up the rest from reference TRBV18 and TRBJ2-3 gives the full variable domain: NAGVMQNPRHLVRRRGQEARLRCSPMKGHSHVYWYRQLPEEGLKFMVYLQKENIIDESGMPKERFSAEFPKEGPSILRIQQVVRGDSAAYFCASSPLTSGSTDTQYFGPGTRLTVL.

V is TRBV12-3 or TRBV12-4 and J is TRBJ1-3; D gene uncertain. With 8 bases removed from V and 4 bases from J, the gap between germline ends came to 12 bases. The CDR3 runs to 13 residues. CDR3 nucleotide sequence: TGTGCCAGCGGTCTTGCTCTGGGAAACACCATATATTTT. Its protein product is CASGLALGNTIYF.

The V call is TRBV13, the J call TRBJ2-7; maybe TRBD2 (6 bases). CDR1 PRHDT and CDR2 FYEKMQ come from the germline V gene (reference sequence). The CDR3 spans 15 residues. Trimming took off 0 bases at V and 3 bases at J, with 12 bases between the two ends. The CDR3 loop reads CASSLGGSGNYEQYF. As DNA, the CDR3 is TGTGCCAGCAGCTTAGGGGGTAGCGGCAACTACGAGCAGTACTTC.

J is TRBJ1-3 and V is TRBV19, with D unclear. Between the trimmed V and J ends, which lost 7 bases and 0 bases, there was a span of 13 bases. This CDR3 contains 15 residues. CDR1 is LNHDA and CDR2 is SQIVND in the germline V gene (reference sequence). CDR3 region: CASTSTVGSGNTIYF. The CDR3 DNA reads as TGTGCCAGTACCTCGACGGTCGGCTCTGGAAACACCATATATTTT. Complete variable domain (other parts from reference TRBV19 and TRBJ1-3): DGGITQSPKYLFRKEGQNVTLSCEQNLNHDAMYWYRQDPGQGLRLIYYSQIVNDFQKGDIAEGYSVSREKKESFPLTVTSAQKNPTAFYLCASTSTVGSGNTIYFGEGSWLTVV.

J is TRBJ2-7 and V is TRBV5-6; weak D call: TRBD2 (6 bases). V was shortened by 5 bases and J by 0 bases, with 12 bases between the two germline ends. The CDR3 is made up of 14 amino acids. The germline V gene encodes CDR1 SGHDT and CDR2 YYEEEE. The CDR3 here is CASRLAGTSYEQYF. Written as DNA, the CDR3 is TGTGCCAGCAGACTAGCAGGGACCTCCTACGAGCAGTACTTC.

The rearrangement uses TRBV5-6 and TRBJ1-4; D is undetermined. The length of the CDR3 is 14 residues. The V gene lost 0 bases and the J gene lost 6 bases, with 9 bases spanning the gap. CDR1 is SGHDT and CDR2 is YYEEEE in the germline V gene. The CDR3 is CASSLGVADEKLFF. Written as DNA, the CDR3 is TGTGCCAGCAGCTTGGGGGTGGCGGATGAAAAACTGTTTTTT.

The chain combines TRBV7-6 with TRBJ1-2; tentatively, D is TRBD1 (6 bases). V gave up 3 bases and J gave up 4 bases, with 15 bases separating them. This CDR3 has 15 residues. Germline V gene data show CDR1 as SGHVS and CDR2 as FNYEAQ. As DNA, the CDR3 is TGTGCCAGCAGCTTGGGGGCCGGGGAGGGCTATGGCTACACCTTC. This translates into CASSLGAGEGYGYTF. The full variable domain, in which reference TRBV7-6 and TRBJ1-2 provide the parts outside the CDR3, is GAGVSQSPRYKVTKRGQDVALRCDPISGHVSLYWYRQALGQGPEFLTYFNYEAQQDKSGLPNDRFSAERPEGSISTLTIQRTEQRDSAMYRCASSLGAGEGYGYTFGSGTRLTVV.

The chain recombines TRBV7-9 with TRBJ1-1; D ambiguous. Per the germline V gene, CDR1 is SEHNR and CDR2 is FQNEAQ (reference sequence). Trimming stripped 3 bases from V and 5 bases from J, with 13 bases between. This CDR3 is 14 amino acids long. This CDR3 is CASSFERVGTEAFF. For the CDR3, the DNA is TGTGCCAGCAGCTTCGAGAGGGTGGGGACTGAAGCTTTCTTT.

This CDR3 is CASSGEPGRNQPQHF. The CDR3 nucleotides are TGTGCCAGCAGTGGAGAACCGGGCCGAAATCAGCCCCAGCATTTT. The chain uses TRBV25-1 and TRBJ1-5, with D uncertain. V lost 4 bases to trimming and J lost 4 bases, with 14 bases between them. The germline V gene has CDR1 MGHDK and CDR2 SYGVNS. The CDR3 covers 15 residues.

The chain joins TRBV2 to TRBJ2-1, with TRBD2 matching 14 bases. The trim removed 5 bases at V and 5 bases at J, leaving 2 bases unmatched. The CDR3 is made up of 15 amino acids. From germline, CDR1 is SNHLY and CDR2 FYNNEI. CDR3 sequence: CASSWGLAGDNEQFF. The DNA for the CDR3 is TGTGCCAGCAGTTGGGGACTAGCGGGGGACAATGAGCAGTTCTTC.

The chain joins TRBV28 to TRBJ2-3, with TRBD2 identical over 11 bases. From germline, CDR1 is MDHEN and CDR2 SYDVKM. The CDR3 covers 16 residues. After removal of 5 bases from V and 2 bases from J, the junction contained 6 bases not matched to a gene. The CDR3 is CASSMGTSGYTDTQYF. CDR3 sequence (DNA): TGTGCCAGCAGTATGGGGACTAGCGGATACACAGATACGCAGTATTTT.

This clone was seen a few times. The chain links TRBV3-1 (or the pseudogene TRBV3-2) to TRBJ1-4, with D possibly matching TRBD1 (5 bases). The CDR3 consists of 14 residues. Trimming removed 5 bases at V and 5 bases at J, with 12 bases between. Germline CDR1 reads LGHDT; CDR2 reads YNNKEL (reference sequence). The CDR3 coding sequence is TGTGCCAGCAGCGGGAGACAGCAGAATGAAAAACTGTTTTTT. Protein: CASSGRQQNEKLFF.

This clone was observed a few times. The V call is TRBV7-6, the J call TRBJ1-2, with D possibly matching TRBD1 (5 bases). The CDR3 runs 14 residues. V lost 5 bases to trimming and J lost 4 bases, with 14 bases between them. Germline assignment: CDR1 SGHVS and CDR2 FNYEAQ. The CDR3 region has the DNA TGTGCCAGCAGCCCTCGAGGGGCCGGCTATGGCTACACCTTC. This gives the protein CASSPRGAGYGYTF.

The chain links TRBV28 to TRBJ1-4, with TRBD1 identical over 8 bases. Looked up from germline, CDR1 is MDHEN and CDR2 is SYDVKM. With 5 bases clipped from V and 4 bases from J, the junction kept 12 bases outside the gene matches. The CDR3 contains 17 residues. For the CDR3, the DNA is TGTGCCAGCAGTCCCCTACCCTGGACAGGGATTAATGAAAAACTGTTTTTT. It is translated as CASSPLPWTGINEKLFF.

The chain couples TRBV12-3 or TRBV12-4 to TRBJ1-2; D unclear. V gave up 3 bases and J gave up 7 bases, with 6 bases separating them. The CDR3 length is 11 residues. DNA for the CDR3: TGTGCCAGCAGTTTTGGTAGTGGCTACACCTTC. Protein product: CASSFGSGYTF.

This rearrangement joins TRBV5-1 to TRBJ2-2, with D hard to call. There are 13 residues in the CDR3. Trimming pared 0 bases from V and 7 bases from J, leaving 7 bases between. Germline V CDR1 and CDR2: SGHRS, YFSETQ. The CDR3 loop reads CASSLALSGELFF. The CDR3 DNA reads as TGCGCCAGCAGCTTGGCCTTGAGCGGGGAGCTGTTTTTT.

This rearrangement joins TRBV6-1 to TRBJ1-4; D remains unclear. The CDR3 is 17 amino acids. Trimming pared 3 bases from V and 0 bases from J, leaving 14 bases between. Germline-derived CDR1 and CDR2 are MNHNS and SASEGT. CDR3 DNA sequence: TGTGCCAGCAGTGAGAGGGTCAGGCCAACAACTAATGAAAAACTGTTTTTT. Translated: CASSERVRPTTNEKLFF.

This clone was counted ten times or more. The identical CDR3 is also encoded by other nucleotide sequences in the sample. V gene TRBV6-4 combines with J gene TRBJ2-3; 11 positions agree with TRBD2. Germline V CDR1 and CDR2: MRHNA, SNTAGT. Trimming removed 0 bases from V and 4 bases from J; junction bases left unmatched: 0. This CDR3 has 15 residues. CDR3 sequence (DNA): TGTGCCAGCAGTGACTCTAGCGGGGGGGCAGATACGCAGTATTTT. This encodes CASSDSSGGADTQYF.

The rearrangement links TRBV19 to TRBJ1-1; TRBD1 matches 7 bases. CDR3 size: 14 residues. Per the germline V gene, CDR1 is LNHDA and CDR2 is SQIVND (reference sequence). Trimming took 8 bases from V and 2 from J; bases not matched to a gene: 8. The CDR3, as DNA: TGTGCCAGTGTCCAGGACAGGTTAAACACTGAAGCTTTCTTT. As protein: CASVQDRLNTEAFF.

The CDR3 DNA reads as TGTGCCAGCAGCGTATACCTAGGACCCAACGTCCTGACTTTC. Its protein is CASSVYLGPNVLTF. The chain recombines TRBV9 with TRBJ2-6; D not resolved. The CDR3 is 14 amino acids. V lost 1 base and J lost 8, with 10 bases in between. The germline CDR1 and CDR2 sequences are SGDLS and YYNGEE.

V usage is TRBV6-5 and J usage is TRBJ2-7; possibly TRBD1 or TRBD2 for D (5 bases each). CDR3 length: 14 amino acids. CDR1 is MNHEY, CDR2 SVGAGI, per germline. V shed 0 bases and J shed 2 bases, with 8 bases lying between them. The CDR3 region has the DNA TGTGCCAGCAGTTACTCCGTGGGGGCCTACGAGCAGTACTTC. Its translation is CASSYSVGAYEQYF.

The V gene is TRBV7-9, the J gene TRBJ2-3; D may match TRBD1 or TRBD2 (5 bases each). V was cut by 0 bases and J by 6 bases, with 13 bases left in between. This CDR3 is built from 15 residues. Germline loops: CDR1 SEHNR, CDR2 FQNEAQ (reference sequence). The CDR3 DNA reads TGTGCCAGCAGCTTAGCTTGGCGAGGGGTTGATACGCAGTATTTT. This gives the protein CASSLAWRGVDTQYF.

V is TRBV20-1 and J is TRBJ1-2; D is uncertain. V was clipped by 3 bases and J by 0 bases, with 5 bases between them. Germline CDR1 DFQATT, CDR2 SNEGSKA (reference sequence). The CDR3 extends over 12 amino acids. CDR3 sequence: CSASSANYGYTF. The CDR3 DNA sequence: TGCAGTGCTAGTTCGGCTAACTATGGCTACACCTTC.

This clone was seen just once. The J gene is TRBJ1-1, the V gene TRBV7-9; 7 positions agree with TRBD1. The V gene's germline CDR1 is SEHNR and CDR2 FQNEAQ (reference sequence). Losses at the gene ends were 5 bases for V and 2 bases for J; bases not matched to a gene: 8. The CDR3 has 15 amino acids. The CDR3 DNA reads as TGTGCCAGCAGCCTCGACAGGGCGGGAAACACTGAAGCTTTCTTT. Protein sequence: CASSLDRAGNTEAFF.